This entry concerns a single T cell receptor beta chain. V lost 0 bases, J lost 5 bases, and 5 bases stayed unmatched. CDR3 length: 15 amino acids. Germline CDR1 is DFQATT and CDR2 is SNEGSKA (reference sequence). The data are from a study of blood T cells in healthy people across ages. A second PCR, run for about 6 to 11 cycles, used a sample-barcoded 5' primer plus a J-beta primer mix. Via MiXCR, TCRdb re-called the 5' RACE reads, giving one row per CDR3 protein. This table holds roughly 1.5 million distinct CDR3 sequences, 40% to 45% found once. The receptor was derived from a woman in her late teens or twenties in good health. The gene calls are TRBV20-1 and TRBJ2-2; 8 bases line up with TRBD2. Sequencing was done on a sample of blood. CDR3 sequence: CSARDSGKPTGELFF. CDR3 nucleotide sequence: TGCAGTGCTAGAGATAGCGGGAAGCCGACCGGGGAGCTGTTTTTT.